The 15 T cell receptor beta chains below were found in one sample sequenced in a study of shared clonotypes between healthy human individuals. Sequencing was performed with immunoSEQ multiplex PCR; in TCRdb, only in-frame clones are kept and a portion is missing. The sample holds around 1.9 million clones, roughly 93% seen once. Positive CCR7 selection of CD45RO-negative cells yielded the naive CD8 cells, and terminally differentiated effector memory CD45RA+ cells were excluded. Sequencing was done on a sample of naive CD8+ T cells from PBMCs. The receptors stem from a man between 18 and 29 years old in good health. Some clones in this sample may be carry-over from other donors' samples.

V gene TRBV13 combines with J gene TRBJ1-3; the D is unclear. Germline lookup yields CDR1 PRHDT and CDR2 FYEKMQ (reference sequence). Trimming shortened V by 5 bases and J by 3 bases, and 5 bases separated the two germline ends. The CDR3 consists of 12 residues. CDR3 loop: CASSDIGNTIYF. DNA for the CDR3: TGTGCCAGCAGCGACATTGGAAACACCATATATTTT.

The genes are TRBV5-1 and TRBJ2-7, with D unresolved. The ends were cut back, 5 bases at V and 3 bases at J, with 9 bases in the middle. The CDR3 has 12 amino acids. CDR1 and CDR2 (germline): SGHRS, YFSETQ. CDR3 DNA sequence: TGCGCCAGCAGTTTTAATCACTACGAGCAGTACTTC. Translation: CASSFNHYEQYF.

As regards this clone: The identical CDR3 is also encoded by other nucleotide sequences in the sample. The chain couples TRBV9 to TRBJ1-2; 8 bases match TRBD1. From germline, CDR1 is SGDLS and CDR2 YYNGEE. The CDR3 has 13 amino acids. V lost 4 bases and J lost 8; bases outside the gene matches: 7. The CDR3 region is CASSLGQGGGYTF. The CDR3 nucleotides are TGTGCCAGCAGCCTAGGACAGGGCGGCGGCTACACCTTC. Drawing the rest from reference TRBV9 and TRBJ1-2, the complete variable domain is DSGVTQTPKHLITATGQRVTLRCSPRSGDLSVYWYQQSLDQGLQFLIQYYNGEERAKGNILERFSAQQFPDLHSELNLSSLELGDSALYFCASSLGQGGGYTFGSGTRLTVV.

This chain links TRBV4-3 with TRBJ2-3, with 10 positions matching TRBD1. Germline V gives CDR1 LGHNA, CDR2 YSLEER. This CDR3 spans 15 amino acids. J was trimmed by 7 bases and V by 3 bases; bases with no gene match: 7. The CDR3 loop is CASSQGTGVLNTQYF. CDR3 in DNA: TGCGCCAGCAGCCAGGGGACAGGGGTCTTAAATACGCAGTATTTT.

This chain links TRBV29-1 with TRBJ2-7, with 10 bases fitting TRBD1. Germline CDR1 is SQVTM and CDR2 is ANQGSEA. The CDR3 covers 12 residues. The J segment lost 3 bases and the V segment lost 7 bases, leaving 3 bases of the junction unmatched. CDR3 region: CSGGQGIYEQYF. CDR3 nucleotide sequence: TGCAGCGGGGGACAGGGGATCTACGAGCAGTACTTC.

On this clone: The sample contains more than one DNA sequence encoding this CDR3. V is TRBV13 and J is TRBJ2-1; 9 positions agree with TRBD1. V trimming: 4 bases; J trimming: 9 bases; junction bases outside the gene matches: 1. The germline CDR1 and CDR2 sequences are PRHDT and FYEKMQ (reference sequence). The CDR3 consists of 12 residues. CDR3 residues: CASSSTGGEQFF. The CDR3, as DNA: TGTGCCAGCAGCTCGACAGGGGGTGAGCAGTTCTTC. The full variable domain, with the rest looked up from reference TRBV13 and TRBJ2-1, is AAGVIQSPRHLIKEKRETATLKCYPIPRHDTVYWYQQGPGQDPQFLISFYEKMQSDKGSIPDRFSAQQFSDYHSELNMSSLELGDSALYFCASSSTGGEQFFGPGTRLTVL.

CDR3 protein: CASSLASEGSGNTIYF. The CDR3 DNA reads as TGTGCCAGCAGCTTAGCCTCAGAAGGCTCTGGAAACACCATATATTTT. The genes are TRBV7-9 and TRBJ1-3; D call uncertain. Germline CDR1 reads SEHNR; CDR2 reads FQNEAQ (reference sequence). The V and J ends lost 0 bases and 0 bases respectively, with 9 bases between them. The CDR3 is 16 amino acids.

The gene calls are TRBV5-4 and TRBJ2-1; 15 bases match TRBD2. The CDR3 is made up of 16 amino acids. CDR1 and CDR2 (germline): SGHNT, YYREEE (reference sequence). The J segment lost 5 bases and the V segment lost 4 bases, leaving 4 bases of the junction unmatched. CDR3 in DNA: TGTGCCAGCAGCACTAGGACTAGCGGGAGGGACAATGAGCAGTTCTTC. This gives the protein CASSTRTSGRDNEQFF.

The genes are TRBV28 and TRBJ2-7; D possibly corresponds to TRBD2 (5 bases). Germline lookup yields CDR1 MDHEN and CDR2 SYDVKM. This CDR3 contains 15 residues. Between the trimmed V and J ends, which lost 6 bases and 1 base, there was a span of 16 bases. The DNA of the CDR3 is TGTGCCAGCAGGCAGCATACTAGTTCATCCTACGAGCAGTACTTC. Its protein product is CASRQHTSSSYEQYF.

The V gene is TRBV7-9, the J gene TRBJ2-3, with 14 bases lining up with TRBD2. V dropped 5 bases and J dropped 2; count of bases not matched to a gene: 3. CDR3 length: 16 residues. Germline CDR1 reads SEHNR; CDR2 reads FQNEAQ (reference sequence). In nucleotides, the CDR3 is TGTGCCAGCAGCATGACTAGCGGGAGGGACACAGATACGCAGTATTTT. It codes for CASSMTSGRDTDTQYF.

With regard to this clone: Within the sample, other DNA sequences also encode this same CDR3. The rearrangement joins TRBV19 to TRBJ1-1; a possible D gene is TRBD1 (6 bases). This CDR3 is built from 12 residues. V lost 3 bases and J lost 5, with 7 bases in between. Germline V gene sequence: CDR1 LNHDA, CDR2 SQIVND (reference sequence). CDR3 sequence (DNA): TGTGCCAGTAGTATCAGGGGAACTGAAGCTTTCTTT. As protein: CASSIRGTEAFF.

The chain combines TRBV27 with TRBJ2-5; perhaps TRBD1 as D (7 bases). V lost 6 bases, J lost 4 bases, and 18 bases lay in between. The CDR3 is made up of 15 amino acids. Germline assignment: CDR1 MNHEY and CDR2 SMNVEV (reference sequence). The CDR3: CASSLRETGLETQYF. The CDR3 DNA sequence: TGTGCCAGCAGCCTACGGGAGACAGGGTTAGAGACCCAGTACTTC.

About this clone: The sample carries other DNA sequences with the same CDR3. V is TRBV28 and J is TRBJ2-7, with D perhaps being TRBD1 or TRBD2 (5 bases each). The CDR3 is made up of 14 amino acids. CDR1 is MDHEN, CDR2 SYDVKM, per germline. Trimming stripped 7 bases from V and 2 bases from J, with 15 bases between. CDR3 region: CASTLRGPAYEQYF. DNA of the CDR3: TGTGCCAGCACCCTAAGGGGACCCGCCTACGAGCAGTACTTC.

This rearrangement joins TRBV5-1 to TRBJ2-6; 10 bases are shared with TRBD1. This CDR3 is 16 amino acids long. Germline V gives CDR1 SGHRS, CDR2 YFSETQ. The V and J ends lost 4 bases and 3 bases, in that order; junction bases with no gene match: 4. CDR3: CASSMTGGVGANVLTF. The CDR3 DNA reads as TGCGCCAGCAGCATGACAGGGGGCGTTGGGGCCAACGTCCTGACTTTC.

With respect to this clone: This sample includes further DNA sequences coding for the same CDR3. The chain couples TRBV19 to TRBJ2-1, with D possibly being TRBD1 (6 bases). Trimming took off 6 bases at V and 1 base at J, with 7 bases between the two ends. Germline values: CDR1 LNHDA, CDR2 SQIVND (reference sequence). The CDR3 is 13 residues long. Here the CDR3 DNA reads TGTGCCAGTAGAGACAGGTCCTACAATGAGCAGTTCTTC. This sequence encodes CASRDRSYNEQFF.